This TCR beta chain is from a study of T cell responses to AZD1222 COVID-19 vaccine. This clone was recorded once. Looked up from germline, CDR1 is SEHNR and CDR2 is FQNEAQ (reference sequence). CDR3 length equals 15 residues. With V trimmed by 5 bases and J by 1 base, 2 bases remained unmatched. The repertoire was sequenced with immunoSEQ multiplex PCR; TCRdb's copy has only in-frame clones and lacks some. The data show 120,000 to 150,000 clones, around 83% seen once. The clonotype was recovered from an adult who received the AZD1222 COVID-19 vaccine. The starting material was peripheral blood, obtained 28 days after the second AZD1222 dose. The chain combines TRBV7-9 with TRBJ2-2; the match to TRBD2 covers 9 bases. CDR3 region: CASSAAGGNTGELFF. In DNA, the CDR3 is TGTGCCAGCAGCGCAGCGGGGGGGAACACCGGGGAGCTGTTTTTT. Full variable domain (rest looked up from reference TRBV7-9 and TRBJ2-2): DTGVSQNPRHKITKRGQNVTFRCDPISEHNRLYWYRQTLGQGPEFLTYFQNEAQLEKSRLLSDRFSAERPKGSFSTLEIQRTEQGDSAMYLCASSAAGGNTGELFFGEGSRLTVL.